This entry concerns a single T cell receptor (beta chain). The data were taken from a study of CD8 T cells in Susac syndrome. V was cut by 4 bases and J by 0 bases, with 15 bases left in between. The CDR3 contains 17 residues. Looked up from germline, CDR1 is SGHVS and CDR2 is FQNEAQ. Reverse transcription of roughly 0.5 to 1 ug RNA was performed with random hexamers. Amplification of TCR beta CDR3 across 54 Vbeta and 13 Jbeta was performed with immunoSEQ multiplex PCR. TCRdb reanalysed the immunoSEQ multiplex PCR reads using MiXCR and keeps one entry per CDR3 protein. The data show 100,000 to 150,000 distinct CDR3 sequences, with 80% seen just once and around 0.5% held by the top ten.

This rearrangement joins TRBV7-8 to TRBJ1-4, with D perhaps matching TRBD1 (5 bases). The sequenced material came from CD8+ T cells from PBMCs. The sequence was collected from a human donor with multiple sclerosis. In DNA form, the CDR3 reads TGTGCCAGCAGCTCTACCGGGACCGACGCAACTAATGAAAAACTGTTTTTT. Residues: CASSSTGTDATNEKLFF.